This entry is about one T cell receptor beta chain. The target antigen is unknown. The PCR had 60 Vbeta and 13 Jbeta primers. The assay was immunoSEQ multiplex PCR, and TCRdb's table has in-frame clones only and misses some. The repertoire includes under 130,000 clones, 74% of them detected once, and less than 3.5% sits in the top ten. This record comes from a study of cytomegalovirus exposure and HLA in healthy donors. Findings of the study overall: Certain indistinguishable V segments, among them TRBV6-2 and TRBV6-3, were excluded. Common viral pathogens seemed, in a later analysis, to connect with several of the most significant clusters. Associated with cytomegalovirus, according to the listing, were 150 to 200 TCR beta chains.

Unrecorded immune exposure was likely among donors, who were nominally healthy when sampled. The CDR3 runs to 15 residues. Trimming took off 0 bases at V and 7 bases at J, with 10 bases between the two ends. Germline CDR1 and CDR2: SGHDN and FVKESK. This rearrangement joins TRBV14 to TRBJ1-6, with D hard to call. The sequenced sample was PBMCs. The sequence came from a man aged 50 to 59 in good health and CMV-seropositive. The CDR3, as DNA: TGTGCCAGCAGCCAAGATCGTGGCGGAAATTCACCCCTCCACTTT. Encoded protein: CASSQDRGGNSPLHF. The full variable domain, in which reference TRBV14 and TRBJ1-6 provide the parts outside the CDR3, is EAGVTQFPSHSVIEKGQTVTLRCDPISGHDNLYWYRRVMGKEIKFLLHFVKESKQDESGMPNNRFLAERTGGTYSTLKVQPAELEDSGVYFCASSQDRGGNSPLHFGNGTRLTVT.